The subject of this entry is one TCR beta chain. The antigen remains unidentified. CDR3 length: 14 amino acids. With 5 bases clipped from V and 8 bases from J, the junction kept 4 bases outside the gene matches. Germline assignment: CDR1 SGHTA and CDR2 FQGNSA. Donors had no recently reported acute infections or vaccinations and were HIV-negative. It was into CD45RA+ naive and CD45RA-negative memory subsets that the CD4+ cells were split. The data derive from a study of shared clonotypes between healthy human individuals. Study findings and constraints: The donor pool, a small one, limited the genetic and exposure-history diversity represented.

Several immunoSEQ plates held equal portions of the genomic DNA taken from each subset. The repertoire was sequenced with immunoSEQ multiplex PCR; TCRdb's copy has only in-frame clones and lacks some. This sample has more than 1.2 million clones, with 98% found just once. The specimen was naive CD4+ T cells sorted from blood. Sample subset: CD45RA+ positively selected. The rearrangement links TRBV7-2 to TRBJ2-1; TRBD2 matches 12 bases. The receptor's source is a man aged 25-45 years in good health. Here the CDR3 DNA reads TGTGCCAGCAGCACGGGACTAGCGGGCTATGAGCAGTTCTTC. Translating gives CASSTGLAGYEQFF.